What follows are 22 T cell receptor beta chains derived from one specimen sequenced in a study of identical twins. TCRdb reprocessed the 5' RACE reads via MiXCR and lists one record per CDR3 protein. The sample includes more than 400,000 distinct CDR3 sequences, around 15% of them seen just once. The same data also went into a second study, on yellow fever vaccine responses in identical twins.

The sequenced sample consisted of CD4+ T cells sorted from blood. These receptors were collected from a woman between 18 and 30 years old in good health.

The chain employs TRBV5-1 and TRBJ1-2; 7 positions agree with TRBD1. The CDR3 is made up of 13 amino acids. Germline loops: CDR1 SGHRS, CDR2 YFSETQ. V was clipped by 5 bases and J by 5 bases; unmatched bases: 6. The CDR3: CASSPGQKYGYTF. DNA for the CDR3: TGCGCCAGCAGTCCGGGACAGAAGTATGGCTACACCTTC.

This clonotype was observed a handful of times. The gene calls are TRBV12-3 or TRBV12-4 and TRBJ2-3, with TRBD2 matching over 14 bases. The V and J ends lost 6 bases and 5 bases, in that order; junction bases with no gene match: 4. This CDR3 has 15 amino acids. CDR3 DNA: TGTGCCAGCAGCGGACTAGCGGGAGGTCTAGATACGCAGTATTTT. Translation: CASSGLAGGLDTQYF.

This clonotype was counted a few times. The chain combines TRBV6-6 with TRBJ1-3; no clear D. This CDR3 is built from 13 residues. V dropped 6 bases and J dropped 4 bases, with 10 bases sitting between them. Germline lookup yields CDR1 MNHNY and CDR2 SVGAGI (reference sequence). CDR3 in amino acids: CASRPASGNTIYF. In nucleotides, the CDR3 is TGTGCCAGCAGGCCGGCCTCGGGAAACACCATATATTTT.

Concerning this clonotype itself: The junction shows a germline mismatch at one end, possibly a read error. This chain joins TRBV5-6 and TRBJ1-6; tentative D call: TRBD1 (5 bases). The CDR3 is made up of 14 amino acids. The germline gives CDR1 SGHDT, CDR2 YYEEEE. In DNA, the CDR3 is TGTGCCAGCAGCTTGGGACAGATTAATTCGCCCCTCCACTTT. Translation: CASSLGQINSPLHF.

The chain uses TRBV6-5 and TRBJ1-1; unclear D gene. The V end was cut by 0 bases, the J end by 11 bases, with 13 bases between. Germline V gives CDR1 MNHEY, CDR2 SVGAGI. The CDR3 loop spans 13 amino acids. The CDR3 coding sequence is TGTGCCAGCAGTTACTCGATTTATTTTTCGGCTTTCTTT. Translated: CASSYSIYFSAFF.

The rearrangement links TRBV25-1 to TRBJ2-7, with unresolved D. The CDR3 has 14 amino acids. Germline loops: CDR1 MGHDK, CDR2 SYGVNS. Between the trimmed V and J ends, which lost 1 base and 3 bases, there was a span of 10 bases. The CDR3 bases are TGTGCCAGCAGTGAATCTGGGGTGGACTACGAGCAGTACTTC. This encodes CASSESGVDYEQYF.

A few counts support this clonotype. The chain has TRBV5-1 and TRBJ1-4, with a possible D match to TRBD1 (5 bases). Trimming pared 0 bases from V and 0 bases from J, leaving 12 bases between. Germline CDR1 is SGHRS and CDR2 is YFSETQ. The CDR3 sequence is 17 residues long. CDR3 in DNA: TGCGCCAGCAGCTTGGCCGGGACGGCGGCAACTAATGAAAAACTGTTTTTT. Translating gives CASSLAGTAATNEKLFF.

This clonotype was recorded many times. The J gene is TRBJ1-6, the V gene TRBV7-9; D gene uncertain. The CDR3 totals 15 residues. Germline loops: CDR1 SEHNR, CDR2 FQNEAQ (reference sequence). Trimming cost V 1 base and J 9 bases, with 13 bases left between them. CDR3 nucleotides: TGTGCCAGCAGCTTAGATCGACCGGGCGTTTCACCCCTCCACTTT. Translation: CASSLDRPGVSPLHF.

The genes are TRBV4-1 and TRBJ2-2; D is perhaps TRBD1 (5 bases). The CDR3 has 15 amino acids. Trimming shortened V by 0 bases and J by 7 bases, and 12 bases separated the two germline ends. Germline V lookup: CDR1 MGHRA, CDR2 YSYEKL. The CDR3 sequence: CASSQDLTVIGELFF. The CDR3 coding sequence is TGCGCCAGCAGCCAAGATCTGACAGTGATCGGGGAGCTGTTTTTT.

The chain links TRBV20-1 to TRBJ2-7; D might be TRBD2 (6 bases). The V gene's germline CDR1 is DFQATT and CDR2 SNEGSKA (reference sequence). The CDR3 covers 15 residues. V was trimmed by 0 bases and J by 3 bases, leaving 15 bases between them. The CDR3 region is CSARDPRVSGYEQYF. CDR3 DNA sequence: TGCAGTGCTAGAGATCCCAGGGTTAGCGGCTACGAGCAGTACTTC.

This clonotype was counted at least ten times. This chain uses TRBV12-3 or TRBV12-4 with TRBJ2-5; the D gene is possibly TRBD2 (5 bases). V was trimmed by 6 bases and J by 5 bases, leaving 10 bases between them. The CDR3 is 12 residues long. CDR3 in DNA: TGTGCCAGCAGCCCCGTAGCGGAGACCCAGTACTTC. It is translated as CASSPVAETQYF.

J is TRBJ1-2 and V is TRBV5-1; D gene ambiguous. CDR3 length: 16 residues. With 1 base removed from V and 2 bases from J, the gap between germline ends came to 15 bases. The germline CDR1 and CDR2 sequences are SGHRS and YFSETQ. CDR3 in amino acids: CASSLLSGTGNYGYTF. In DNA form, the CDR3 reads TGCGCCAGCAGCTTGTTGTCCGGAACCGGCAACTATGGCTACACCTTC.

This clonotype was observed a few times. This sequence joins TRBV19 and TRBJ1-1, with D hard to call. V lost 9 bases and J 5 bases, leaving 19 bases between the germline ends. The CDR3 covers 14 residues. Germline V gene lookup returns CDR1 LNHDA and CDR2 SQIVND (reference sequence). This CDR3 reads CASRNFRGTTEAFF. The CDR3 nucleotides read TGTGCCAGCCGGAATTTCAGAGGTACTACTGAAGCTTTCTTT.

This clonotype was observed a handful of times. The chain couples TRBV4-2 to TRBJ2-2; 11 bases align to TRBD2. Trimming cost V 2 bases and J 3 bases; bases outside gene matches: 5. The CDR3 is made up of 17 amino acids. CDR1 and CDR2 from the germline V gene are LGHNA and YNFKEQ. The CDR3 DNA is TGTGCCAGCAGCCAAAATAGCGGGGGGGCGGACACCGGGGAGCTGTTTTTT. It encodes CASSQNSGGADTGELFF.

The chain uses TRBV11-2 and TRBJ2-5; 8 bases align to TRBD2. V shed 3 bases, J shed 5 bases, and the junction held 14 bases outside the gene matches. Germline V gene data show CDR1 as SGHAT and CDR2 as FQNNGV. The CDR3 spans 17 residues. The CDR3 DNA sequence: TGTGCCAGCAGCTTGGGGAGAGGAGCGGGAGATGGGGAGACCCAGTACTTC. Amino acids: CASSLGRGAGDGETQYF.

This clonotype was detected a few times. The rearrangement uses TRBV20-1 and TRBJ1-4; 7 positions agree with TRBD1. Per germline, CDR1 DFQATT and CDR2 SNEGSKA (reference sequence). Trimming removed 4 bases from V and 3 bases from J; junction bases left unmatched: 5. The CDR3 is 14 amino acids. The CDR3 DNA is TGCAGTGCTACCCCGGGACAGCCTAATGAAAAACTGTTTTTT. Translation gives CSATPGQPNEKLFF.

This clonotype was counted only a few times. CDR3 protein: CATKGYTWEETQYF. Written as DNA, the CDR3 is TGTGCCACCAAAGGATACACCTGGGAAGAGACCCAGTACTTC. The rearrangement joins TRBV10-3 to TRBJ2-5; no reliable D call. The germline V gene encodes CDR1 ENHRY and CDR2 SYGVKD. Trimming left V 10 bases short and J 3 bases short, with 18 bases between. The CDR3 consists of 14 residues.

This clonotype was seen a few times. The gene calls are TRBV12-3 or TRBV12-4 and TRBJ2-2; 7 bases align to TRBD2. J lost 0 bases, V lost 6 bases, and 10 bases had no gene match. The CDR3 runs 17 residues. The CDR3 region is CASSTWGGGPNTGELFF. The CDR3 bases are TGTGCCAGCAGCACCTGGGGGGGAGGTCCGAACACCGGGGAGCTGTTTTTT.

This clonotype was picked up a small number of times. V and J are TRBV28 and TRBJ1-2, with D perhaps matching TRBD1 (5 bases). The germline CDR1 and CDR2 sequences are MDHEN and SYDVKM. Trimming took off 8 bases at V and 1 base at J, with 20 bases between the two ends. The CDR3 extends over 16 amino acids. The CDR3 region is CASSSNHGGFNYGYTF. The DNA of the CDR3 is TGTGCCAGCTCCTCCAACCACGGGGGGTTTAACTATGGCTACACCTTC.

This clonotype was seen a few times. The rearrangement uses TRBV18 and TRBJ2-5; tentative D call: TRBD1 (6 bases). The V gene's germline CDR1 is KGHSH and CDR2 LQKENI. Trimming pared 3 bases from V and 1 base from J, leaving 15 bases between. The CDR3 totals 16 residues. CDR3 sequence reads: CASSPFPGAVQETQYF. CDR3 DNA sequence: TGTGCCAGCTCACCTTTTCCAGGGGCCGTCCAAGAGACCCAGTACTTC. The full variable domain, completed using reference TRBV18 and TRBJ2-5, is NAGVMQNPRHLVRRRGQEARLRCSPMKGHSHVYWYRQLPEEGLKFMVYLQKENIIDESGMPKERFSAEFPKEGPSILRIQQVVRGDSAAYFCASSPFPGAVQETQYFGPGTRLLVL.

A few counts support this clonotype. The V and J genes are TRBV10-3 and TRBJ2-1; 10 nucleotides align to TRBD2. After removal of 0 bases from V and 8 bases from J, the junction contained 10 bases not matched to a gene. CDR1 ENHRY and CDR2 SYGVKD come from the germline V gene. The CDR3 sequence is 17 residues long. CDR3 in DNA: TGTGCCATCAGTGAGTCGCCCCTAGCGGGAGCGGGAGATGAGCAGTTCTTC. Translating gives CAISESPLAGAGDEQFF.

This clonotype was observed many times. The rearrangement joins TRBV12-3 or TRBV12-4 to TRBJ1-1; no clear D gene. There are 12 residues in the CDR3. V was shortened by 2 bases and J by 5 bases, with 6 bases between the two germline ends. For the CDR3, the DNA is TGTGCCAGCAGTTTAATAAGAACTGAAGCTTTCTTT. This sequence encodes CASSLIRTEAFF.